These T cell receptor beta chains were read from a single sample in a study of T cells in Graves' hyperthyroidism and ophthalmopathy. In TCRdb, the multiplex PCR reads were re-called with MiXCR into one record per CDR3 protein. The sample has about 260,000 distinct CDR3 sequences, about 20% seen once; the top ten hold over 55%. The source material was blood. The receptors were sampled from a man between 25 and 39 years old with Graves' ophthalmopathy. Each CDR3 is given with its conserved first and last residue. A D gene is named only where the DNA matches it firmly. The listing skips clone size in some rows; elsewhere it reads once, few, many or a size class.

NA	TRBJ2-1	TRBV7-6	few	TGTGCCAGCAGCTTGGGAGAGGGCCGTGTTAATGAGCAGTTCTTC	CASSLGEGRVNEQFF
NA	TRBJ2-2	TRBV20-1	NA	TGCAGTGCTAGAGCCCGGGGGGACAACCTTATGACCGGGGAGCTGTTTTTT	CSARARGDNLMTGELFF
NA	TRBJ1-3	TRBV30	NA	TGTGCCTGGAGCCCTAGCCTCGGGGGGTATTCTGGAAACACCATATATTTT	CAWSPSLGGYSGNTIYF
NA	TRBJ2-7	TRBV28	NA	TGTGCCAGCAGTTACAGAAACCGGCGGTTCTACGAGCAGTACTTC	CASSYRNRRFYEQYF
TRBD1	TRBJ1-1	TRBV6-5	NA	TGTGCCAGCAGTGACTCAGGGGGGGGCAAAGCTTTCTTT	CASSDSGGGKAFF
NA	TRBJ1-3	TRBV18	once	TGTGCCAGCTCACCAACGGTGGACCTCTCTGGAAACACCATATATTTT	CASSPTVDLSGNTIYF
NA	TRBJ2-7	TRBV5-5	many	TGTGCCAGCAGCCGACAGTTTGTCGACGAGCAGTACTTC	CASSRQFVDEQYF
TRBD2	TRBJ2-5	TRBV7-2	many	TGTGCCAGCAGCTTATTGTGGTGGGGGACTAGCGGTCAAGAGACCCAGTACTTC	CASSLLWWGTSGQETQYF
NA	TRBJ1-2	TRBV19	few	TGTGCCAGCGCGGAAGTAGGACTCTATGGCTACACCTTC	CASAEVGLYGYTF
TRBD1	TRBJ1-1	TRBV29-1	few	TGCAGCGTTGAAGAGACAGGGGGATACACTGAAGCTTTCTTT	CSVEETGGYTEAFF
TRBD1	TRBJ1-5	TRBV28	many	TGTGCCAGCAGTGCCGTGGACAGGGAATTTCAGCCCCAGCATTTT	CASSAVDREFQPQHF
TRBD2	TRBJ2-3	TRBV5-1	once	TGCGCCAGCAGCGTGGGACTAGCGGGAGGCGGGCGACACACAGATACGCAGTATTTT	CASSVGLAGGGRHTDTQYF
TRBD1	TRBJ2-3	TRBV28	NA	TGTGCCAGCAGTCACCTAGGGGACAGGGGAAGCACAGATACGCAGTATTTT	CASSHLGDRGSTDTQYF
TRBD2	TRBJ2-1	TRBV12-3/TRBV12-4	many	TGTGCCAGCAGTCCTCGAGCGGGAGATTCATACAATGAGCAGTTCTTC	CASSPRAGDSYNEQFF
TRBD1	TRBJ2-7	TRBV28	NA	TGTGCCAGCAGTCCGACAGGGGGCCGCGCCTACGAGCAGTACTTC	CASSPTGGRAYEQYF
NA	TRBJ2-2	TRBV10-3	NA	TGTGCCATCAGTGAGTCCGGGACCCTGAACACCGGGGAGCTGTTTTTT	CAISESGTLNTGELFF
NA	TRBJ1-2	TRBV5-1	many	TGCGCCAGCAGCATCACGGACTATGGCTACACCTTC	CASSITDYGYTF
NA	TRBJ2-4	TRBV2	NA	TGTGCCAGCAGTGAAGGTTCCCTAGCCAAAAACATTCAGTACTTC	CASSEGSLAKNIQYF
NA	TRBJ2-5	TRBV2	many	TGTGCCAGCAGTGGGGGACTTGGGTTACGAGAGACCCAGTACTTC	CASSGGLGLRETQYF
NA	TRBJ2-1	TRBV20-1	many	TGCAGTGCTAGAGATCTGCGGGGCTCCTCCAATGAGCAGTTCTTC	CSARDLRGSSNEQFF
NA	TRBJ1-5	TRBV27	NA	TGTGCCAGCAGTCCTCCTACCCCAAGACAGACCCTGGGGAGCAATCAGCCCCAGCATTTT	CASSPPTPRQTLGSNQPQHF
TRBD2	TRBJ2-3	TRBV6-4	NA	TGTGCCAGCAGTACCCTAGCGGGAGTGGGAGATACGCAGTATTTT	CASSTLAGVGDTQYF
NA	TRBJ1-2	TRBV9	NA	TGTGCCAGCAGGCAGCCCCAGGGGATTGATGGCTACACCTTC	CASRQPQGIDGYTF
NA	TRBJ1-1	TRBV12-3/TRBV12-4	many	TGTGCCAGCAGTCCTTCGACTGGGCGGGGGGAAGCTTTCTTT	CASSPSTGRGEAFF
NA	TRBJ2-7	TRBV5-1	many	TGCGCCAGCACATCGGGGGACACTACCTACGAGCAGTACTTC	CASTSGDTTYEQYF
NA	TRBJ1-5	TRBV24-1	NA	TGTGCCACCAGTGAACCAGGGTTGGAGCCCCAGCATTTT	CATSEPGLEPQHF
TRBD2	TRBJ2-7	TRBV7-6	NA	TGTGCCAGCAGCTCCACGGTCAGCGGGGCAGCCTACGAGCAGTACTTC	CASSSTVSGAAYEQYF
TRBD2	TRBJ2-3	TRBV12-3/TRBV12-4	NA	TGTGCCAGCAGCTCCGGGACTAGCGGGATTTTCAGGGCAGATACGCAGTATTTT	CASSSGTSGIFRADTQYF
NA	TRBJ2-5	TRBV4-1	NA	TGCGCCAGCAGCCGAACGAACGGGGAGACCCAGTACTTC	CASSRTNGETQYF
TRBD2	TRBJ2-7	TRBV28	NA	TGTGCCAGCAGCCCGCTTTGGCGGGAGGCGGATGAGCAGTACTTC	CASSPLWREADEQYF
NA	TRBJ2-6	TRBV2	NA	TGTGCCAGCAGTAGGTTACCCAGCGGCTCTGGGGCCAACGTCCTGACTTTC	CASSRLPSGSGANVLTF
NA	TRBJ2-3	TRBV9	NA	TGTGCCAGCAGCGTAAAGGCAGGGGCAGATACGCAGTATTTT	CASSVKAGADTQYF
NA	TRBJ2-1	TRBV7-8	NA	TGTGCCAGCAGCCCTGAATACAATGAGCAGTTCTTC	CASSPEYNEQFF
NA	TRBJ2-2	TRBV10-3	NA	TGTGCCATCAGTGAAGGAGTTTTAGACACCGGGGAGCTGTTTTTT	CAISEGVLDTGELFF
TRBD2	TRBJ2-1	TRBV3-1	many	TGTGCCAGCAGTCGCGCACTAGCGGGAGGTAACAATGAGCAGTTCTTC	CASSRALAGGNNEQFF
NA	TRBJ1-5	TRBV29-1	NA	TGCAGCGCCGCCGAGGGACATCCTAGCAATCAGCCCCAGCATTTT	CSAAEGHPSNQPQHF
TRBD2	TRBJ2-2	TRBV7-2	many	TGTGCCAGCAGCTTAGATCCGCTTCGGCTAGCGGGAGTTATCACCGGGGAGCTGTTTTTT	CASSLDPLRLAGVITGELFF
NA	TRBJ2-1	TRBV13	NA	TGTGCCAGCAGCTTAGAGCGGACGGAGCAGTTCTTC	CASSLERTEQFF
NA	TRBJ1-2	TRBV6-5	few	TGTGCCAGCAGTTCCCGAACAGCTAACTATGGCTACACCTTC	CASSSRTANYGYTF
NA	TRBJ1-5	TRBV30	few	TGTGCCTGGAGTGTACCTTACGGGGGTCGGCAGCCCCAGCATTTT	CAWSVPYGGRQPQHF
TRBD2	TRBJ2-3	TRBV7-6	NA	TGTGCCAGCAGCTTAGGACTAGCGGGATCAGATACGCAGTATTTT	CASSLGLAGSDTQYF
NA	TRBJ1-5	TRBV3-1	many	TGTGCCAGCAGCCAAGGGGAATATAGCAATCAGCCCCAGCATTTT	CASSQGEYSNQPQHF
NA	TRBJ2-2	TRBV9	few	TGTGCCAGCAGGGTGGAAGCCCACACCGGGGAGCTGTTTTTT	CASRVEAHTGELFF
TRBD1	TRBJ1-6	TRBV7-3	NA	TGTGCCAGCAGCTTACTGGGACAGGGGAATTCACCCCTCCACTTT	CASSLLGQGNSPLHF
NA	TRBJ2-7	TRBV5-1	few	TGCGCCAGCAGCCAAAAAAAAGGAAGACTGGGGGGCGGCGAGCAGTACTTC	CASSQKKGRLGGGEQYF
NA	TRBJ1-2	TRBV12-3/TRBV12-4	few	TGTGCCAGCAGCAGGTCACAGGGTGCGGTAGGTGGCTACACCTTC	CASSRSQGAVGGYTF
NA	TRBJ1-2	TRBV11-2	many	TGTGCCAGCAGCTTATCGGAGGGTAACTATGGCTACACCTTC	CASSLSEGNYGYTF
TRBD1	TRBJ2-7	TRBV27	NA	TGTGCCAGCAGTGTCTCCCCAGGGACAGGGCTATACGAGCAGTACTTC	CASSVSPGTGLYEQYF
NA	TRBJ2-1	TRBV14	few	TGTGCCAGCAGCCAAGGGGGACTTGCCTACAATGAGCAGTTCTTC	CASSQGGLAYNEQFF
TRBD2	TRBJ2-1	TRBV7-3	NA	TGTGCCAGCAGCGGTAGCGGGATAACCTTCCCCCATGAGCAGTTCTTC	CASSGSGITFPHEQFF